These 5 T cell receptor beta chains were all obtained from the same sample, sequenced in a study of identical twins. TCRdb fed the 5' RACE reads into MiXCR, producing one record per CDR3 protein. The sample shows about 890,000 distinct CDR3 sequences, roughly 12% of them seen only once. The same specimen was also included in a second study, on yellow fever vaccine responses in identical twins.

Sequencing was performed on PBMCs. The receptors stem from a woman in her late teens or twenties in good health.

In its sample, this clonotype was seen a few times. The rearrangement joins TRBV5-1 to TRBJ2-3; TRBD2 agrees at 8 bases. Germline assignment: CDR1 SGHRS and CDR2 YFSETQ. J gave up 4 bases and V 2 bases, and 9 bases lay outside the gene matches. The CDR3 totals 16 residues. The CDR3 DNA follows: TGCGCCAGCAGCTTCGGAAGCGGGGGCGGTGCAGATACGCAGTATTTT. This encodes CASSFGSGGGADTQYF.

This clonotype was picked up many times. The V and J genes are TRBV5-1 and TRBJ2-7; D is possibly TRBD1 (6 bases). The CDR3 length is 14 residues. CDR1 and CDR2 (germline): SGHRS, YFSETQ. The V end lost 4 bases, the J end lost 8 bases, and 19 bases lay between the germline ends. This CDR3 is CASSRGKTGIKQYV. The CDR3 coding sequence is TGCGCCAGCAGCCGAGGAAAGACAGGAATTAAGCAGTACGTC.

Many counts were recorded for this clonotype. The rearrangement joins TRBV20-1 to TRBJ1-1, with D perhaps TRBD1 (5 bases). Germline loops: CDR1 DFQATT, CDR2 SNEGSKA (reference sequence). CDR3 size: 13 residues. The V end was cut by 4 bases, the J end by 0 bases, with 9 bases between. CDR3 in DNA: TGCAGTGCTAAGACAGTATTGAACACTGAAGCTTTCTTT. It translates to CSAKTVLNTEAFF.

This clonotype was counted between two and nine times. The gene calls are TRBV12-3 or TRBV12-4 and TRBJ1-6; D possibly corresponds to TRBD1 (6 bases). CDR3 length: 14 residues. The V end was cut by 5 bases, the J end by 10 bases, with 15 bases between. The CDR3 protein is CASSPQGLGSPLHF. The CDR3 DNA sequence: TGTGCCAGCAGTCCTCAGGGGTTGGGGTCACCCCTCCACTTT.

A few counts support this clonotype. V gene TRBV28 combines with J gene TRBJ1-6; D unclear. Trimming shortened V by 6 bases and J by 5 bases, and 8 bases separated the two germline ends. Germline-derived CDR1 and CDR2 are MDHEN and SYDVKM. The CDR3 has 13 amino acids. CDR3 bases: TGTGCCAGCAGCAGAATAGATAATTCACCCCTCCACTTT. It is translated as CASSRIDNSPLHF.